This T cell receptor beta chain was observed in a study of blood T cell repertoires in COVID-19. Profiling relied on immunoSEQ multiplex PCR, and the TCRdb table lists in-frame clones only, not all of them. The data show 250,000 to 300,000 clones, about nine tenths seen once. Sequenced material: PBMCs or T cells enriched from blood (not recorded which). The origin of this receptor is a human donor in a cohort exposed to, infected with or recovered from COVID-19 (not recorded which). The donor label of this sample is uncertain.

As DNA, the CDR3 is TGCGCCAGCAGCTTCGGACTAGCGTCCTACAATGAGCAGTTCTTC. Translating it yields CASSFGLASYNEQFF. J is TRBJ2-1 and V is TRBV5-1; 9 nucleotides match TRBD2. The V gene end was trimmed by 2 bases and the J gene end by 1 base; junction bases not matched to a gene: 1. The CDR3 totals 15 residues. Per the germline V gene, CDR1 is SGHRS and CDR2 is YFSETQ.